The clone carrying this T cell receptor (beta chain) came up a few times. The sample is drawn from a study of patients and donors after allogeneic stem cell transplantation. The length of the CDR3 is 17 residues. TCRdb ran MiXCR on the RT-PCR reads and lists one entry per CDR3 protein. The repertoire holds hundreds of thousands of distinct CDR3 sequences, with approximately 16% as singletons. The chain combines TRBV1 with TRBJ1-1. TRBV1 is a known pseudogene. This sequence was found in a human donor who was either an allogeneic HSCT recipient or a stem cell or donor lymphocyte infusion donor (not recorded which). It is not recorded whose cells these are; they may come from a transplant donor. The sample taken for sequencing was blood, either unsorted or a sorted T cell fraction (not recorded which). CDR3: CTSSQAWEGPGNTEAFF. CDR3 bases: TGCACCAGCAGCCAAGCCTGGGAGGGGCCGGGGAACACTGAAGCTTTCTTT.